The 3 T cell receptor beta chains below come from one sample, sequenced in a study of technical replicates of blood from four donors. Method: immunoSEQ multiplex PCR; TCRdb's copy keeps in-frame clones and lacks some. Of approximately 90,000 clones in the sample, around 95% are singletons; the top ten hold about 0.25%. Source material: T cells isolated from PBMCs. These TCRs come from a human donor in good health.

V gene TRBV7-8 combines with J gene TRBJ2-1; TRBD1 agrees at 8 bases. The CDR3 loop spans 16 amino acids. The germline V gene encodes CDR1 SGHVS and CDR2 FQNEAQ. V was clipped by 5 bases and J by 7 bases; unmatched bases: 13. Written as DNA, the CDR3 is TGTGCCAGCAGCCTTATCGAGTCGAACAGGGGGAATGAGCAGTTCTTC. This gives the protein CASSLIESNRGNEQFF.

V and J are TRBV6-5 and TRBJ2-2; 8 bases line up with TRBD1. The CDR3 is 15 amino acids. CDR1 is MNHEY and CDR2 is SVGAGI in the germline V gene. V lost 3 bases, J lost 3 bases, and 3 bases stayed unmatched. CDR3 sequence: CASSYHRGDTGELFF. The CDR3 nucleotides read TGTGCCAGCAGTTATCACAGGGGGGACACCGGGGAGCTGTTTTTT.

This chain connects TRBV11-2 to TRBJ1-2; maybe TRBD1 (5 bases). Germline V gene data show CDR1 as SGHAT and CDR2 as FQNNGV. Trimming left V 3 bases short and J 0 bases short, with 14 bases between. CDR3 length: 16 amino acids. In nucleotides, the CDR3 is TGTGCCAGCAGCTTCCTCACCTCGACAGCTAACTATGGCTACACCTTC. Encoded protein: CASSFLTSTANYGYTF.